This T cell receptor beta chain was identified during a study of cytotoxic CD8 clonotypes in ibrutinib-treated CLL. Sequenced by immunoSEQ multiplex PCR; TCRdb stores in-frame clones only, minus some. The table includes more than 85,000 clones, 70% to 80% detected once. The sequence was collected from a human donor with chronic lymphocytic leukemia. This material consisted of PBMCs, taken after 12 months of ibrutinib treatment.

CDR3 sequence: CASSFGQGGSTDTQYF. CDR3 sequence (DNA): TGTGCCAGCAGCTTCGGTCAAGGGGGGAGCACAGATACGCAGTATTTT. V is TRBV9 and J is TRBJ2-3; D might be TRBD1 or TRBD2, each matching 6 bases. The CDR3 sequence is 16 residues long. Germline V gives CDR1 SGDLS, CDR2 YYNGEE. V lost 4 bases, J lost 0 bases, and 15 bases lay in between.